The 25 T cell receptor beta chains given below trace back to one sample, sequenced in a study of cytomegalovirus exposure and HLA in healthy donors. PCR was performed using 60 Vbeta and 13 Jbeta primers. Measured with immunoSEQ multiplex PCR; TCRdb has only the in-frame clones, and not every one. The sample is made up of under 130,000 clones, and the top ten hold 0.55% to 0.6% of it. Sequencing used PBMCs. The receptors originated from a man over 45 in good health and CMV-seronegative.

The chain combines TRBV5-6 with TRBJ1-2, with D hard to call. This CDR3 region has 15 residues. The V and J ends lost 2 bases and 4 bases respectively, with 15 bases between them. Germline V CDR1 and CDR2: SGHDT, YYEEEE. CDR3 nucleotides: TGTGCCAGCAGCTTTCCGGCGGTGGGTGGCTATGGCTACACCTTC. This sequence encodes CASSFPAVGGYGYTF.

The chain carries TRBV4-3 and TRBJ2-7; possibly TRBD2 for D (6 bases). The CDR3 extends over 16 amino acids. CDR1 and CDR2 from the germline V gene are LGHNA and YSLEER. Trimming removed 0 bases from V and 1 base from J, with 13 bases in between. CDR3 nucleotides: TGCGCCAGCAGCCAAGATCATGAGGAGGGGTCCTACGAGCAGTACTTC. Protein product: CASSQDHEEGSYEQYF.

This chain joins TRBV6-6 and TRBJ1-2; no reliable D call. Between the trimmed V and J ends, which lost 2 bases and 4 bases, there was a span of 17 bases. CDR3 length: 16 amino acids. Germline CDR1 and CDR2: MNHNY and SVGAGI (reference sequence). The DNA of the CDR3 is TGTGCCAGCAGTTACAATCCAACACGGGGATTCTATGGCTACACCTTC. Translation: CASSYNPTRGFYGYTF.

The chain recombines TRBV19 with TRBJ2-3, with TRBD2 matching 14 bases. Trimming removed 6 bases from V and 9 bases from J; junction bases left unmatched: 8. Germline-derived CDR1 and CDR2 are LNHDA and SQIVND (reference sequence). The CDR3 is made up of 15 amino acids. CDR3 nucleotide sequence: TGTGCCAGTAGACCGTTGGGGACTAGCGGGAGCACGCAGTATTTT. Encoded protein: CASRPLGTSGSTQYF.

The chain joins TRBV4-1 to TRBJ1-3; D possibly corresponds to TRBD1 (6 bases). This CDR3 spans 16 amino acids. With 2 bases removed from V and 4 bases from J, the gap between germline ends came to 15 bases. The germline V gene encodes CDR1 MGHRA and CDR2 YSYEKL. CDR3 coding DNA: TGCGCCAGCAGCCAACCCCTAGGGGGGGGAGGAAACACCATATATTTT. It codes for CASSQPLGGGGNTIYF.

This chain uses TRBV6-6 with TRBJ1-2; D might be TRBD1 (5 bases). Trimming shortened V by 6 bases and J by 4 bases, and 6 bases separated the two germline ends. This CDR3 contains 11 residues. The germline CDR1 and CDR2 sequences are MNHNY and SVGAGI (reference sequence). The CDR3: CASRQVYGYTF. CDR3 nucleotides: TGTGCCAGCAGACAGGTCTATGGCTACACCTTC.

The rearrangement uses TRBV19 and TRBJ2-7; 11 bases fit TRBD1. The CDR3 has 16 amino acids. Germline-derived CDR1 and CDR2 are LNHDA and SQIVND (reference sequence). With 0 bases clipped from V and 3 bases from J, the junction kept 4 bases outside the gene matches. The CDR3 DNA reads TGTGCCAGTAGTATAGATTCCGGGACAGGGGGCTACGAGCAGTACTTC. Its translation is CASSIDSGTGGYEQYF.

CDR3 bases: TGCAGCGGGACCGGGACAGAGAACACTGAAGCTTTCTTT. Its protein product is CSGTGTENTEAFF. The V and J genes are TRBV29-1 and TRBJ1-1, with 7 bases identical to TRBD1. The junction had 6 bases not matched to a gene; V was cut back by 7 bases and J by 1 base. From germline, CDR1 is SQVTM and CDR2 ANQGSEA. The CDR3 length is 13 residues.

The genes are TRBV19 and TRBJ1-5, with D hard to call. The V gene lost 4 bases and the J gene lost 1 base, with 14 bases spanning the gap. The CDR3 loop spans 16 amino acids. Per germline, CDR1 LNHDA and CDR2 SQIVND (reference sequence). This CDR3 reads CASSRAALRSNQPQHF. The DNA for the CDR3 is TGTGCCAGTAGTAGGGCAGCCCTGAGAAGCAATCAGCCCCAGCATTTT.

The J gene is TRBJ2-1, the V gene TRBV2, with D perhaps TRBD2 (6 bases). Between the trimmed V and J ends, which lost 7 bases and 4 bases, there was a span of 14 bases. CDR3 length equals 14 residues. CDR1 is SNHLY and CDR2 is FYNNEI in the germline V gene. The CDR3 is CASTKEGKYNEQFF. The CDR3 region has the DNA TGTGCCAGCACCAAGGAGGGGAAGTACAATGAGCAGTTCTTC.

In nucleotides, the CDR3 is TGCGCCAGCAGCTTGGTCCGGGGATTGAACACTGAAGCTTTCTTT. Translating it yields CASSLVRGLNTEAFF. The rearrangement joins TRBV5-1 to TRBJ1-1; D uncertain. The V gene's germline CDR1 is SGHRS and CDR2 YFSETQ. The CDR3 totals 15 residues. Between the trimmed V and J ends, which lost 0 bases and 0 bases, there was a span of 9 bases.

The CDR3 sequence: CASSPQQGTYEQYF. CDR3 coding DNA: TGCGCCAGCAGCCCCCAACAGGGGACCTACGAGCAGTACTTC. V gene TRBV5-1 combines with J gene TRBJ2-5; 7 bases match TRBD1. Near its end, the DNA agrees better with TRBJ2-7, so the J call may be wrong. Looked up from germline, CDR1 is SGHRS and CDR2 is YFSETQ. The CDR3 has 14 amino acids.

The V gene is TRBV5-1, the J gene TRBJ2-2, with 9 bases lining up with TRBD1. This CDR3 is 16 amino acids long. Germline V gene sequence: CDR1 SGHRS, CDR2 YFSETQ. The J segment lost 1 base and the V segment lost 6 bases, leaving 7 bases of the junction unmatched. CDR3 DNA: TGCGCCAGCACCTTAGGGACAGGGATGAACACCGGGGAGCTGTTTTTT. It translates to CASTLGTGMNTGELFF.

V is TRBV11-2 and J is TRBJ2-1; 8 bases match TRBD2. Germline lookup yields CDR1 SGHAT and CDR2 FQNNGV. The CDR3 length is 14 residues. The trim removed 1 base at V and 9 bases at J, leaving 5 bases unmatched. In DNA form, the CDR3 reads TGTGCCAGCAGCTTAGCGGGGGGGCCAGGTGAGCAGTTCTTC. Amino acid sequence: CASSLAGGPGEQFF. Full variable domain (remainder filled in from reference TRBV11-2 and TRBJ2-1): EAGVAQSPRYKIIEKRQSVAFWCNPISGHATLYWYQQILGQGPKLLIQFQNNGVVDDSQLPKDRFSAERLKGVDSTLKIQPAKLEDSAVYLCASSLAGGPGEQFFGPGTRLTVL.

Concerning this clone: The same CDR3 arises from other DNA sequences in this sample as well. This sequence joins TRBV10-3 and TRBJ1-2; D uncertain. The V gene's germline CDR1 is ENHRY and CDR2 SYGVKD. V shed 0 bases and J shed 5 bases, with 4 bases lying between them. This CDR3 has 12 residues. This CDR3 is CAISESSYGYTF. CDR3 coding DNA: TGTGCCATCAGTGAGTCCAGTTATGGCTACACCTTC.

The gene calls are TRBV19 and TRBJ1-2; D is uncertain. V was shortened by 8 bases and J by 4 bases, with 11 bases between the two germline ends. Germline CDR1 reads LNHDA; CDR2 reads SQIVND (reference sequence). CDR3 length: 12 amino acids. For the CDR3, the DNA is TGTGCCAGTGGGATCGGGAGCTATGGCTACACCTTC. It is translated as CASGIGSYGYTF.

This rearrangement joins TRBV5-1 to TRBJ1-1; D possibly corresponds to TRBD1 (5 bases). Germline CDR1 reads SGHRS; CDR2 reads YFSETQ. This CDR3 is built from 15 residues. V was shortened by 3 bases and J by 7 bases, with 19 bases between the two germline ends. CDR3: CASSYRRAGGSEAFF. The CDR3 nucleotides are TGCGCCAGCAGCTATCGCCGGGCCGGGGGGAGTGAAGCTTTCTTT. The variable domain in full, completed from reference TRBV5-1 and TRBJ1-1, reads KAGVTQTPRYLIKTRGQQVTLSCSPISGHRSVSWYQQTPGQGLQFLFEYFSETQRNKGNFPGRFSGRQFSNSRSEMNVSTLELGDSALYLCASSYRRAGGSEAFFGQGTRLTVV.

In nucleotides, the CDR3 is TGTGCCAGCAGACAGGGACAGGTCAGCCACGAGCAGTACTTC. Translated, it gives CASRQGQVSHEQYF. This chain joins TRBV6-6 and TRBJ2-7, with 8 nucleotides matching TRBD1. This CDR3 is 14 amino acids long. Germline V gives CDR1 MNHNY, CDR2 SVGAGI (reference sequence). Germline trimming cut 6 bases from V and 5 bases from J; bases unmatched to any gene: 9.

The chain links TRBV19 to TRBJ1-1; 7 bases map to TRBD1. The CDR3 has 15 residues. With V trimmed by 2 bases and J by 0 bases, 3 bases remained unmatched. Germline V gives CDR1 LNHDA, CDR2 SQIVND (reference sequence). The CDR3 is CASSIWGQMNTEAFF. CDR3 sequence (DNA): TGTGCCAGTAGTATATGGGGACAGATGAACACTGAAGCTTTCTTT.

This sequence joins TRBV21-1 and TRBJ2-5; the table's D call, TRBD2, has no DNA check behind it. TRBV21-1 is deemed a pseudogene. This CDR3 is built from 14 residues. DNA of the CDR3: TGTGCCAGCAGCACCCTAGCGGAAAGTCCAACCCAGTACTTC. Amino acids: CASSTLAESPTQYF.

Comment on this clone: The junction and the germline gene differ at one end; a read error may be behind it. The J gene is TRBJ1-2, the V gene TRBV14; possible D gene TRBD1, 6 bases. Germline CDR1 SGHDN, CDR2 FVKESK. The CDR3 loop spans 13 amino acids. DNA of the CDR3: TGTGCCAGCAGCCAAGAGACAGGTTATGGCTACAACTTC. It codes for CASSQETGYGYNF.

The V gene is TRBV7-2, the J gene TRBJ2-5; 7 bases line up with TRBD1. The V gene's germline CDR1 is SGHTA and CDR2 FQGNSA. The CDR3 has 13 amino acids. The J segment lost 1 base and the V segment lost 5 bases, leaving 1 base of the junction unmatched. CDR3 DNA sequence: TGTGCCAGCAGCAGGGACAGCCAAGAGACCCAGTACTTC. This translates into CASSRDSQETQYF.

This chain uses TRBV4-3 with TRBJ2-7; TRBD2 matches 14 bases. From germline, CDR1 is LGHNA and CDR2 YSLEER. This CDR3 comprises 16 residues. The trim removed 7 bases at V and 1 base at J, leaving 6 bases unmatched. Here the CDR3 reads CASIPGTSGSSYEQYF. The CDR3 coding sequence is TGCGCCAGCATTCCCGGGACTAGCGGGAGTTCCTACGAGCAGTACTTC.

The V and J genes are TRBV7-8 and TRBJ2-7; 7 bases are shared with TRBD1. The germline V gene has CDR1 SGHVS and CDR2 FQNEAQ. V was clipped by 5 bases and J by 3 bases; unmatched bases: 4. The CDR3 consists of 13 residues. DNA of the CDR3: TGTGCCAGCAGCCGAGGGGGCTACTACGAGCAGTACTTC. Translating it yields CASSRGGYYEQYF. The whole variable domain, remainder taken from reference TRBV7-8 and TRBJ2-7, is GAGVSQSPRYKVAKRGQDVALRCDPISGHVSLFWYQQALGQGPEFLTYFQNEAQLDKSGLPSDRFFAERPEGSVSTLKIQRTQQEDSAVYLCASSRGGYYEQYFGPGTRLTVT.

CDR3 sequence reads: CASSPGTGIGNTIYF. CDR3 sequence (DNA): TGTGCCAGCAGCCCCGGGACAGGCATCGGAAACACCATATATTTT. This sequence joins TRBV7-9 and TRBJ1-3; 8 nucleotides line up with TRBD1. Germline V CDR1 and CDR2: SEHNR, FQNEAQ (reference sequence). The ends lost 5 bases at V and 4 bases at J; junction bases unmatched: 7. The CDR3 is made up of 15 amino acids.